Described below is a single T cell receptor beta chain sequence and its context. This sample was included in a study of T-cell memory formation after mild COVID-19. A single record per CDR3 protein comes from TCRdb applying MiXCR to the 5' RACE reads. Of just under 350,000 distinct CDR3 sequences in the sample, under 15% are singletons; the top ten hold about 20%. Sequences were obtained from PBMCs or a T cell subset sorted from them (not recorded which). The sequence was obtained from a man between 18 and 35 years old who had mild COVID-19 (a few samples of this study predate the infection). Cell type and time point are not known.

The DNA of the CDR3 is TGTGCCAGCAGTGCGCCGGGCGTGAGGAATTCACCCCTCCACTTT. Translated, it gives CASSAPGVRNSPLHF. The chain joins TRBV6-5 to TRBJ1-6; D not resolved. The CDR3 consists of 15 residues. The V and J ends lost 5 bases and 7 bases respectively, with 15 bases between them. Germline CDR1 MNHEY, CDR2 SVGAGI.